The 7 T cell receptor beta chains given below trace back to one sample, sequenced in a study of OX40 agonist ivuxolimab in advanced cancers. Library method: the immunoSEQ multiplex PCR assay. This immuneACCESS table, as held by TCRdb, lists in-frame sequences with V and J called but not all clones. Of the missing ones, under half trace to an unresolved V gene in checked studies; the others have no known cause. The sample data list tens of thousands of clones, and 75% to 90% of these were observed just once. In total, the top ten clones hold around 33% of the sample. Sequencing used CD4+ or CD8+ T cells sorted from blood, obtained in a trial of the OX40 agonist ivuxolimab. These receptors originate from an adult with an advanced solid tumor such as melanoma, head and neck, liver or kidney cancer.

The chain couples TRBV9 to TRBJ1-1, with a tentative D call TRBD1 (5 bases). CDR1 and CDR2 (germline): SGDLS, YYNGEE. Trimming cost V 6 bases and J 1 base, with 13 bases left between them. This CDR3 has 14 amino acids. CDR3 bases: TGTGCCAGCACCGTCACTACAGGGAACACTGAAGCTTTCTTT. This codes for CASTVTTGNTEAFF.

V usage is TRBV5-1 and J usage is TRBJ1-3, with D tentatively TRBD1 (5 bases). Germline assignment: CDR1 SGHRS and CDR2 YFSETQ. The V end was cut by 0 bases, the J end by 4 bases, with 8 bases between. The CDR3 spans 14 residues. DNA for the CDR3: TGCGCCAGCAGCTTGGGGGACGGGGGAAACACCATATATTTT. This sequence encodes CASSLGDGGNTIYF.

The chain joins TRBV29-1 to TRBJ1-4, with 9 bases matching TRBD1. CDR3 length equals 14 residues. V trimming: 8 bases; J trimming: 5 bases; junction bases outside the gene matches: 9. CDR1 is SQVTM and CDR2 is ANQGSEA in the germline V gene. CDR3 in amino acids: CSIAYGTGNEKLFF. The CDR3 DNA is TGCAGCATTGCGTATGGGACAGGGAATGAAAAACTGTTTTTT.

The V call is TRBV7-3, the J call TRBJ2-7, with unresolved D. Germline values: CDR1 SGHTA, CDR2 FQGTGA. The CDR3 spans 13 residues. V gave up 0 bases and J gave up 5 bases, with 8 bases separating them. The CDR3: CASSLTQRDEQYF. The DNA for the CDR3 is TGTGCCAGCAGCTTAACCCAAAGGGACGAGCAGTACTTC. The variable domain in full, with the rest retrieved from reference TRBV7-3 and TRBJ2-7, is GAGVSQTPSNKVTEKGKYVELRCDPISGHTALYWYRQSLGQGPEFLIYFQGTGAADDSGLPNDRFFAVRPEGSVSTLKIQRTERGDSAVYLCASSLTQRDEQYFGPGTRLTVT.

J is TRBJ1-4 and V is TRBV10-3, with D possibly matching TRBD1 (5 bases). Looked up from germline, CDR1 is ENHRY and CDR2 is SYGVKD. This CDR3 is built from 14 residues. The germline V and J ends were trimmed by 5 bases and 2 bases, with 9 bases remaining between them. CDR3 in amino acids: CAISSGGTNEKLFF. CDR3 coding DNA: TGTGCCATCAGTAGTGGGGGTACTAATGAAAAACTGTTTTTT.

V and J are TRBV6-4 and TRBJ1-2; D perhaps matches TRBD1 (5 bases). This CDR3 has 13 residues. Germline values: CDR1 MRHNA, CDR2 SNTAGT. Trimming left V 11 bases short and J 4 bases short, with 17 bases between. The CDR3 reads CARGETRGYGYTF. Written as DNA, the CDR3 is TGTGCCCGGGGGGAGACACGGGGCTATGGCTACACCTTC.

The chain links TRBV30 to TRBJ1-6; 7 bases agree with TRBD1. This CDR3 region has 13 residues. Germline V gives CDR1 GTSNPN, CDR2 SVGIG (reference sequence). The CDR3 sequence is CASNRGANSPLHF. The CDR3 bases are TGTGCTTCCAACAGGGGCGCGAATTCACCCCTCCACTTT. Using reference TRBV30 and TRBJ1-6 for the parts outside the CDR3, the full variable domain is SQTIHQWPATLVQPVGSPLSLECTVEGTSNPNLYWYRQAAGRGLQLLFYSVGIGQISSEVPQNLSASRPQDRQFILSSKKLLLSDSGFYLCASNRGANSPLHFGNGTRLTVT.